This T cell receptor (beta chain) was identified during a study of shared clonotypes between healthy human individuals. Findings of the study overall: The genetic and exposure-history diversity represented was limited by few donors. Non-shared clonotypes had lower generation probabilities than clonotypes shared by all four sorted-subset donors.

This CDR3 has 14 residues. Trimming shortened V by 2 bases and J by 0 bases, and 8 bases separated the two germline ends. Per the germline V gene, CDR1 is KGHSH and CDR2 is LQKENI. Here immunoSEQ multiplex PCR was the method, and the copy in TCRdb shows in-frame clones only, minus some. Of about 1.5 million clones in the sample, 98% were seen once. As regards this clone: The target antigen is unknown.

Recent acute infections and vaccinations were absent in the healthy HIV-negative adult donors. The J gene is TRBJ2-7, the V gene TRBV18; the D is unclear. The sample was naive CD4+ T cells sorted from blood. Subset meaning: CD45RA+ positively selected. The receptor was isolated from a man aged 30-40 years in good health. In DNA form, the CDR3 reads TGTGCCAGCTCACCAGGGTTTAGCTCCTACGAGCAGTACTTC. It yields the protein CASSPGFSSYEQYF.